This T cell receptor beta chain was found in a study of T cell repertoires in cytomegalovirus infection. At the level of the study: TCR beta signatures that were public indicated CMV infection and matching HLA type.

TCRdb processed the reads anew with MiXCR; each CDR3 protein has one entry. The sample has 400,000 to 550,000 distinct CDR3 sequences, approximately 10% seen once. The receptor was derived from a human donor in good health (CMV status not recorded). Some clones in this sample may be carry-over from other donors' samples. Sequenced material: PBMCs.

The CDR3 sequence is CASRDSGRNQPQHF. In DNA form, the CDR3 reads TGTGCCAGCAGGGACAGCGGGCGGAATCAGCCCCAGCATTTT. This sequence joins TRBV3-1 and TRBJ1-5; a possible D gene is TRBD1 (6 bases). The CDR3 has 14 residues. Germline V CDR1 and CDR2: LGHDT, YNNKEL (reference sequence). V gave up 6 bases and J gave up 4 bases, with 13 bases separating them.